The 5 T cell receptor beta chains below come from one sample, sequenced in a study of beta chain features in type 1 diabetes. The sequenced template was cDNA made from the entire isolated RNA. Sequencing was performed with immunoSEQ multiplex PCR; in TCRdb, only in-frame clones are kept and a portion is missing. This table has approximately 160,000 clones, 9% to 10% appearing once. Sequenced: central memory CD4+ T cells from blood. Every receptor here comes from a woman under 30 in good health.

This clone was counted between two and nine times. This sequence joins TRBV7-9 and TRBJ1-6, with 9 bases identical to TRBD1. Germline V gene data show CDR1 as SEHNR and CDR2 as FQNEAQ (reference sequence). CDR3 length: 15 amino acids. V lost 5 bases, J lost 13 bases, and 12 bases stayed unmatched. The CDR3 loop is CASSDGTGGAGPLHF. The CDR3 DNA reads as TGTGCCAGCAGCGACGGAACAGGGGGCGCGGGTCCCCTCCACTTT.

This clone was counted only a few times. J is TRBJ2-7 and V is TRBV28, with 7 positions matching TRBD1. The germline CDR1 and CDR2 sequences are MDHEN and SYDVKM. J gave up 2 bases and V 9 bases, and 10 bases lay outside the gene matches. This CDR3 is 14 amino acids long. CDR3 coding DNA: TGTGCCAGTGCATCCGGGGACAGACCCTACGAGCAGTACTTC. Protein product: CASASGDRPYEQYF. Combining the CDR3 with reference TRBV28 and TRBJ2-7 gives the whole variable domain DVKVTQSSRYLVKRTGEKVFLECVQDMDHENMFWYRQDPGLGLRLIYFSYDVKMKEKGDIPEGYSVSREKKERFSLILESASTNQTSMYLCASASGDRPYEQYFGPGTRLTVT.

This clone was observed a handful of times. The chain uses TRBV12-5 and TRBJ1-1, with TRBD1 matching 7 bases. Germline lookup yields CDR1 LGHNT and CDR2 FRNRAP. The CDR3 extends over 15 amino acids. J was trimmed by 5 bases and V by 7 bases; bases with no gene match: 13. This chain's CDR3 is CASAMGQGVRTEAFF. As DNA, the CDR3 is TGTGCTAGTGCCATGGGGCAGGGGGTAAGAACTGAAGCTTTCTTT.

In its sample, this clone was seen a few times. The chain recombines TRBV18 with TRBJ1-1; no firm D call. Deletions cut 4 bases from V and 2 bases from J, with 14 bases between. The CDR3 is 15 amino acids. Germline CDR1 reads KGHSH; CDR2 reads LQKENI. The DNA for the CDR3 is TGTGCCAGCTCACTGGAGGACGCCTTAAACACTGAAGCTTTCTTT. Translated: CASSLEDALNTEAFF.

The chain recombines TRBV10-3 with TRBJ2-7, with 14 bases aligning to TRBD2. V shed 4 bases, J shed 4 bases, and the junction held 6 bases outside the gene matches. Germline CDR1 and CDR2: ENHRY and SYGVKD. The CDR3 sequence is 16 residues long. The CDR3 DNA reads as TGTGCCATCAGTGCAGGACTAGCGGGAGGATTATACGAGCAGTACTTC. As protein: CAISAGLAGGLYEQYF.